This T cell receptor beta chain was recorded in a study of cytomegalovirus exposure and HLA in healthy donors. As for the study in general: T cells numbering about 180 million yielded 95 million to 140 million unique TCR beta sequences in an earlier analysis.

The CDR3 has 13 amino acids. Germline V gene lookup returns CDR1 MNHEY and CDR2 SMNVEV (reference sequence). J lost 8 bases, V lost 5 bases, and 5 bases had no gene match. At sampling all donors were nominally healthy, likely with unrecorded immune exposures. For this clone: What it binds is unknown.

PCR was performed using 60 Vbeta and 13 Jbeta primers. Clones were sequenced by immunoSEQ multiplex PCR, and TCRdb holds only the in-frame ones, with some missing. This table holds roughly 98,000 clones, under 85% found once. Findings and caveats of the study: Researchers reportedly found TCR beta sequences accurately predicted most subjects' HLA-A and HLA-B alleles.

This sequence was found in a man between 18 and 29 years old in good health and CMV-seropositive. Material for sequencing was PBMCs. The chain uses TRBV27 and TRBJ1-4; 7 nucleotides agree with TRBD1. The DNA for the CDR3 is TGTGCCAGCAGTCCGACGACAGGGGAAAAACTGTTTTTT. Residues: CASSPTTGEKLFF.